This TCR beta chain was profiled in a study of identical twins. In its sample, this clonotype was seen a few times. Trimming at V came to 0 bases and at J to 0 bases, leaving 1 base not matched to a gene. The CDR3 covers 17 residues. Germline lookup yields CDR1 SGHAT and CDR2 FQNNGV. MiXCR, applied by TCRdb to the 5' RACE reads, yields one record per CDR3 protein. The table shows more than 250,000 distinct CDR3 sequences, with under 9% occurring only once. This sample also appeared in a second study, on yellow fever vaccine responses in identical twins.

This chain connects TRBV11-2 to TRBJ2-4; TRBD2 matches 11 bases. Sequencing input: memory (CD45RO+) T cells sorted from blood. This clonotype was sampled from a woman in her late teens or twenties in good health. The CDR3 protein is CASSLELAGAAKNIQYF. CDR3 DNA: TGTGCCAGCAGCTTAGAACTAGCGGGGGCAGCCAAAAACATTCAGTACTTC. The variable domain in full, with the rest retrieved from reference TRBV11-2 and TRBJ2-4, is EAGVAQSPRYKIIEKRQSVAFWCNPISGHATLYWYQQILGQGPKLLIQFQNNGVVDDSQLPKDRFSAERLKGVDSTLKIQPAKLEDSAVYLCASSLELAGAAKNIQYFGAGTRLSVL.